A single sample gave rise to the 12 T cell receptor beta chains below, sequenced in a study of Ad26.COV2.S vaccination and SARS-CoV-2 variants. Treatment: some 20 received Ad26.COV2.S at low or high dose, single or two shots; five or six received placebo; per-sample allocation not given. Each sample was drawn 63 days after the first injection (of vaccine or placebo). Sequenced by immunoSEQ multiplex PCR; TCRdb stores in-frame clones only, minus some. Among fewer than 500,000 clones, roughly 90% were seen once, and the ten largest hold 10% to 15%. The sequencing here drew on peripheral blood, taken in a trial of Ad26.COV2.S vaccine versus placebo. The receptor set was obtained from a person aged 18 to 65 who received the Ad26.COV2.S COVID-19 vaccine or a placebo.

As for this clone: Other DNA sequences in this specimen translate into the identical CDR3. V and J are TRBV20-1 and TRBJ2-7, with TRBD2 matching over 7 bases. V shed 3 bases, J shed 4 bases, and the junction held 0 bases outside the gene matches. Germline values: CDR1 DFQATT, CDR2 SNEGSKA (reference sequence). The CDR3 runs to 11 residues. The CDR3 region is CSARREYEQYF. The DNA of the CDR3 is TGCAGTGCTAGGCGGGAGTACGAGCAGTACTTC.

The rearrangement joins TRBV19 to TRBJ1-3, with unresolved D. Germline-derived CDR1 and CDR2 are LNHDA and SQIVND (reference sequence). The CDR3 sequence is 15 residues long. V was pared by 6 bases and J by 0 bases, with 12 bases between. The CDR3 is CASRTPGLSGNTIYF. CDR3 nucleotides: TGTGCCAGTAGGACCCCTGGACTCTCTGGAAACACCATATATTTT.

The chain couples TRBV16 to TRBJ1-2; D possibly corresponds to TRBD1 (5 bases). The CDR3 runs to 15 residues. Germline V lookup: CDR1 KGHSY, CDR2 FQNENV. V was pared by 4 bases and J by 6 bases, with 18 bases between. CDR3 loop: CASSLVGGEIDGYTF. The CDR3 DNA sequence: TGTGCCAGCAGCCTCGTCGGGGGAGAGATCGATGGCTACACCTTC.

This chain connects TRBV12-3 or TRBV12-4 to TRBJ2-1; no firm D call. Trimming shortened V by 5 bases and J by 7 bases, and 9 bases separated the two germline ends. This CDR3 is 12 amino acids long. CDR3 protein: CASSPVTNEQFF. The CDR3 DNA follows: TGTGCCAGCAGTCCTGTTACGAATGAGCAGTTCTTC.

This chain connects TRBV30 to TRBJ1-1, with D uncertain. The V end lost 3 bases, the J end lost 1 base, and 9 bases lay between the germline ends. The V gene's germline CDR1 is GTSNPN and CDR2 SVGIG (reference sequence). The CDR3 covers 13 residues. CDR3 protein: CAWRTRRNTEAFF. The CDR3 region has the DNA TGTGCCTGGAGAACCAGGCGGAACACTGAAGCTTTCTTT.

The chain has TRBV19 and TRBJ2-3; D possibly corresponds to TRBD2 (5 bases). CDR3 length: 12 amino acids. The germline V gene encodes CDR1 LNHDA and CDR2 SQIVND (reference sequence). V lost 8 bases to trimming and J lost 5 bases, with 11 bases between them. The CDR3, as DNA: TGTGCCAGTGCGGATCGGGGAGATACGCAGTATTTT. Its translation is CASADRGDTQYF.

This clone has just one count. The chain recombines TRBV30 with TRBJ2-1; D is possibly TRBD2 (6 bases). Germline CDR1 is GTSNPN and CDR2 is SVGIG (reference sequence). The CDR3 extends over 13 amino acids. V lost 2 bases and J 2 bases, leaving 7 bases between the germline ends. CDR3: CAWSTGAYNEQFF. The CDR3 DNA follows: TGTGCCTGGAGTACGGGAGCCTACAATGAGCAGTTCTTC.

This chain joins TRBV3-1 (or the pseudogene TRBV3-2) and TRBJ1-5, with TRBD1 matching over 11 bases. Germline-derived CDR1 and CDR2 are LGHDT and YNNKEL (reference sequence). After removal of 3 bases from V and 8 bases from J, the junction contained 18 bases not matched to a gene. The CDR3 is 19 amino acids. CDR3 protein: CASSQADRGLSLNRKPQHF. CDR3 coding DNA: TGTGCCAGCAGCCAGGCGGACAGGGGGCTCTCATTAAATCGTAAGCCCCAGCATTTT.

The chain joins TRBV19 to TRBJ2-1, with 13 bases matching TRBD2. Germline assignment: CDR1 LNHDA and CDR2 SQIVND (reference sequence). V shed 0 bases and J 5 bases; nucleotides not matched to a gene: 4. CDR3 size: 17 residues. CDR3 DNA sequence: TGTGCCAGTAGTATAGATAGTGGACTAGCGGGAGACAATGAGCAGTTCTTC. The encoded protein is CASSIDSGLAGDNEQFF.

This clone was picked up one time. This sequence joins TRBV11-2 and TRBJ1-2; 8 positions agree with TRBD1. Per germline, CDR1 SGHAT and CDR2 FQNNGV. CDR3 size: 13 residues. The V gene end was trimmed by 8 bases and the J gene end by 5 bases; junction bases not matched to a gene: 7. The CDR3 nucleotides read TGTGCCAGCCACGGGCAGGGGGCTTATGGCTACACCTTC. Protein sequence: CASHGQGAYGYTF.

J is TRBJ2-5 and V is TRBV12-3 or TRBV12-4; D is uncertain. V lost 8 bases, J lost 1 base, and 11 bases lay in between. This CDR3 has 13 residues. This chain's CDR3 is CASASAAQETQYF. In nucleotides, the CDR3 is TGTGCCAGCGCGTCGGCAGCCCAAGAGACCCAGTACTTC.

The chain recombines TRBV19 with TRBJ1-1; D ambiguous. CDR1 is LNHDA and CDR2 is SQIVND in the germline V gene (reference sequence). The CDR3 sequence is 13 residues long. Trimming removed 5 bases from V and 3 bases from J, with 10 bases in between. The CDR3 protein is CASSPDTDTEAFF. The CDR3 DNA is TGTGCCAGTAGTCCCGACACTGACACTGAAGCTTTCTTT. Variable domain in full (rest from reference TRBV19 and TRBJ1-1): DGGITQSPKYLFRKEGQNVTLSCEQNLNHDAMYWYRQDPGQGLRLIYYSQIVNDFQKGDIAEGYSVSREKKESFPLTVTSAQKNPTAFYLCASSPDTDTEAFFGQGTRLTVV.